Presented here are 4 T cell receptor beta chains from one specimen sequenced in a study of T cells in Graves' hyperthyroidism and ophthalmopathy. TCR beta CDR3 regions were amplified from RNA. The primer set for the first-round RT-PCR of the TCR CDR3 was HTBI. TCRdb re-called the multiplex PCR reads through MiXCR, storing one row per CDR3 protein. The sample shows hundreds of thousands of distinct CDR3 sequences, 13% of them seen only once. The specimen sequenced was blood. The receptors were gathered from a woman aged 18-29 years with Graves' hyperthyroidism.

This clonotype was detected many times. The chain links TRBV12-3 or TRBV12-4 to TRBJ1-2; D call uncertain. CDR3 length equals 17 residues. Deletions cut 1 base from V and 5 bases from J, with 20 bases between. The CDR3 DNA sequence: TGTGCCAGCAGTTTAGGGGGAGGGAACGGCAAAGTTTATGGCTACACCTTC. Its translation: CASSLGGGNGKVYGYTF.

This clonotype was seen ten or more times. The rearrangement links TRBV20-1 to TRBJ1-5; 10 bases are shared with TRBD1. The CDR3 runs to 15 residues. Germline V gene data show CDR1 as DFQATT and CDR2 as SNEGSKA (reference sequence). The V gene end was trimmed by 5 bases and the J gene end by 0 bases; junction bases not matched to a gene: 4. The CDR3 loop reads CSAPRDRGSNQPQHF. CDR3 coding DNA: TGCAGTGCTCCCCGGGACAGGGGTAGCAATCAGCCCCAGCATTTT.

The rearrangement links TRBV9 to TRBJ1-1; 7 nucleotides align to TRBD1. The CDR3 length is 16 residues. The trim removed 2 bases at V and 1 base at J, leaving 8 bases unmatched. From germline, CDR1 is SGDLS and CDR2 YYNGEE. CDR3 coding DNA: TGTGCCAGCAGCGTGACACCGGGACAGAGGAACACTGAAGCTTTCTTT. Translating it yields CASSVTPGQRNTEAFF.

This clonotype was counted only a few times. The final CDR3 position lacks the conserved phenylalanine or tryptophan, pointing to a likely read error. J is TRBJ1-1 and V is TRBV29-1; the match to TRBD1 covers 7 bases. CDR1 and CDR2 from the germline V gene are SQVTM and ANQGSEA. J lost 3 bases, V lost 5 bases, and 3 bases had no gene match. This CDR3 has 12 residues. CDR3 amino acids: CSVKTGDTEAFI. The CDR3 nucleotides read TGCAGCGTTAAAACAGGGGACACTGAAGCTTTCATT.